This is a list of T cell receptor beta chains from one sample in a study of T cells in Graves' hyperthyroidism and ophthalmopathy. TCRdb ran MiXCR on the multiplex PCR reads and lists one entry per CDR3 protein. The sample contains 550,000 to 800,000 distinct CDR3 sequences, roughly 15% of which appear only once. Sequences were obtained from blood. The receptors here all came from a man aged 18 to 30 with Graves' hyperthyroidism. The CDR3 runs from the conserved cysteine through the conserved F or W. A D gene is named only where the DNA matches it firmly. Expanded clones get a size class; other rows say once, few or many, or leave the size out.

CDR3aa	CDR3nt	d_gene	abundance	v_gene	j_gene
CAISEVQETQYF	TGTGCCATCAGTGAAGTACAAGAGACCCAGTACTTC	NA	few	TRBV10-3	TRBJ2-5
CASRHPRESSYNEQFF	TGCGCCAGCAGGCATCCCAGGGAGAGCTCCTACAATGAGCAGTTCTTC	NA	few	TRBV5-1	TRBJ2-1
CASSLESGGPYGYTF	TGTGCCAGCAGTTTAGAGTCGGGGGGGCCCTATGGCTACACCTTC	NA	NA	TRBV12-3/TRBV12-4	TRBJ1-2
CASSLSRVNEQFF	TGTGCCAGCAGCTTGTCCCGGGTCAATGAGCAGTTCTTC	NA	few	TRBV5-4	TRBJ2-1
CASSYGQGSLREQFF	TGTGCCAGCAGCTATGGACAGGGTAGTCTAAGGGAGCAGTTCTTC	TRBD1	NA	TRBV5-8	TRBJ2-1
CASTTKGADTQYF	TGCGCCAGCACAACTAAGGGGGCAGATACGCAGTATTTT	NA	few	TRBV10-2	TRBJ2-3
CSAIEQGDSYEQYF	TGCAGTGCTATCGAACAGGGGGATTCCTACGAGCAGTACTTC	TRBD1	many	TRBV20-1	TRBJ2-7
CASSLGAARTDTQYF	TGTGCCAGCAGTTTAGGAGCGGCCAGGACAGATACGCAGTATTTT	NA	many	TRBV28	TRBJ2-3
CASSYQGNLRYEQYF	TGTGCCAGCAGTTACCAGGGGAACTTAAGGTACGAGCAGTACTTC	NA	few	TRBV28	TRBJ2-7
CASRPRGRGREETQYF	TGCGCCAGCAGACCGCGCGGTCGAGGACGAGAAGAGACCCAGTACTTC	NA	many	TRBV4-1	TRBJ2-5
CSARETGGVTEAFF	TGCAGTGCTAGAGAGACAGGGGGCGTCACTGAAGCTTTCTTT	TRBD1	few	TRBV20-1	TRBJ1-1
CASSQGLSRSGNTIYF	TGTGCCAGCAGCCAAGGGTTAAGCCGCTCTGGAAACACCATATATTTT	NA	many	TRBV3-1	TRBJ1-3
CASSQSSGKINVSYNEQFF	TGCGCCAGCAGCCAGTCGAGCGGGAAGATTAACGTCTCCTACAATGAGCAGTTCTTC	TRBD2	NA	TRBV4-1	TRBJ2-1
CASSQVLTSGRDEQFF	TGCGCCAGCAGCCAAGTCCTGACTAGCGGGAGGGATGAGCAGTTCTTC	TRBD2	NA	TRBV4-1	TRBJ2-1
CASSSASVGYYGYTF	TGTGCCAGCAGCTCCGCGTCGGTAGGGTACTATGGCTACACCTTC	NA	few	TRBV7-9	TRBJ1-2
CASSFPAATNEKLFF	TGTGCCAGCAGTTTCCCAGCCGCAACTAATGAAAAACTGTTTTTT	NA	few	TRBV28	TRBJ1-4
CASSYVPDTQYF	TGTGCCAGCAGTTACGTTCCAGATACGCAGTATTTT	NA	NA	TRBV6-9	TRBJ2-3
CASKLDWGEAFF	TGTGCCAGTAAACTAGATTGGGGTGAAGCTTTCTTT	NA	NA	TRBV19	TRBJ1-1
CASSPRSLNSPLHF	TGTGCCAGCAGCCCTCGGAGCCTGAATTCACCCCTCCACTTT	NA	few	TRBV12-3/TRBV12-4	TRBJ1-6
CSAEGRNTDTQYF	TGCAGCGCCGAGGGCAGGAACACAGATACGCAGTATTTT	NA	NA	TRBV29-1	TRBJ2-3
CSARTGYGRPQHF	TGCAGTGCTCGTACAGGGTATGGTCGGCCCCAGCATTTT	NA	many	TRBV20-1	TRBJ1-5
CASSYRQRMNTEAFF	TGTGCCAGCAGTTATCGACAGAGAATGAACACTGAAGCTTTCTTT	NA	NA	TRBV6-2/TRBV6-3	TRBJ1-1
CSAVKGGRETQYF	TGCAGTGCTGTCAAGGGAGGGCGAGAGACCCAGTACTTC	TRBD2	few	TRBV20-1	TRBJ2-5
CASRVDKLAYEQYF	TGTGCCAGCAGGGTGGACAAGTTGGCCTACGAGCAGTACTTC	NA	many	TRBV28	TRBJ2-7
CASRGYSRDEQFF	TGTGCCAGCAGAGGCTACTCCAGAGATGAGCAGTTCTTC	NA	NA	TRBV27	TRBJ2-1
CSAGTSGGRWDEQFF	TGCAGTGCTGGGACTAGCGGAGGGAGGTGGGATGAGCAGTTCTTC	TRBD2	few	TRBV20-1	TRBJ2-1